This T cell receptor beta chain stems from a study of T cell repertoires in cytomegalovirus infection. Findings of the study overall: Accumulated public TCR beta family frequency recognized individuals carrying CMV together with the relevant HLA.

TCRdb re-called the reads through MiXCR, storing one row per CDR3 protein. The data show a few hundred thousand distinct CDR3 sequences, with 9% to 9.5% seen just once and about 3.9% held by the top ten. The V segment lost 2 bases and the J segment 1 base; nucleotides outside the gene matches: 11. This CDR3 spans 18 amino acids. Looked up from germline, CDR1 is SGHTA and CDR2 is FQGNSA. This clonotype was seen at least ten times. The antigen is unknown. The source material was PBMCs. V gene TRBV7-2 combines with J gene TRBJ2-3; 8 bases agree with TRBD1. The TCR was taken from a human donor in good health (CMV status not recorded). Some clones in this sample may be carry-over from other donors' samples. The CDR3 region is CASSLFPQGAVGTDTQYF. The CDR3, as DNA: TGTGCCAGCAGCTTATTCCCGCAGGGGGCTGTGGGCACAGATACGCAGTATTTT.